The rows below give T cell receptor beta chains drawn from one sample of a study of blood T cells in healthy people across ages. Each CDR3 protein gets one entry after TCRdb re-called the 5' RACE reads with MiXCR. This sample carries fewer than 2 million distinct CDR3 sequences, 35% to 50% of them seen once, and the ten largest clones take about 23%. Sequencing was carried out using blood. These receptor sequences come from a human donor in good health. The CDR3 runs from the conserved cysteine through the conserved F or W. The D gene is left open where the match is weak. Some rows mark clone size as missing; the rest say once, few, many or name a class of expanded clone.

j_call: TRBJ2-3
d_call: .
clone_size: .
v_call: TRBV6-1
cdr3_nt: TGTGCCAGCAGTGAAGACACCGGGACTCCTCAGTATTTT
cdr3_aa: CASSEDTGTPQYF

j_call: TRBJ1-1
d_call: .
clone_size: few
v_call: TRBV6-2/TRBV6-3
cdr3_nt: TGTGCCAGCAGTTTCCAGGGGACGATGAACACTGAAGCTTTCTTT
cdr3_aa: CASSFQGTMNTEAFF

j_call: TRBJ2-5
d_call: .
clone_size: few
v_call: TRBV7-2
cdr3_nt: TGTGCCAGCAGCCTGCACCGGGACTACCAAGAGACCCAGTACTTC
cdr3_aa: CASSLHRDYQETQYF

j_call: TRBJ2-5
d_call: TRBD1
clone_size: few
v_call: TRBV5-1
cdr3_nt: TGCGCCAGCGGCCGGGACAGGGGAGACCAAGAGACCCAGTACTTC
cdr3_aa: CASGRDRGDQETQYF

j_call: TRBJ2-3
d_call: .
clone_size: .
v_call: TRBV2
cdr3_nt: TGTGCCAGCACTCGAGCATCGGATACGCAGTATTTT
cdr3_aa: CASTRASDTQYF

j_call: TRBJ1-2
d_call: .
clone_size: .
v_call: TRBV5-1
cdr3_nt: TGCGCCAGCAGTGTTAGGACAGACAACTATGGCTACACCTTC
cdr3_aa: CASSVRTDNYGYTF

j_call: TRBJ2-3
d_call: .
clone_size: .
v_call: TRBV11-2
cdr3_nt: TGTGCCAGCAGCTTAATAGGGGCCGCCTTCACAGATACGCAGTATTTT
cdr3_aa: CASSLIGAAFTDTQYF

j_call: TRBJ1-2
d_call: .
clone_size: .
v_call: TRBV6-6
cdr3_nt: TGTGCCAGCAGTTACGAAACAGCAGCCTATGGCTACACCTTC
cdr3_aa: CASSYETAAYGYTF

j_call: TRBJ1-2
d_call: .
clone_size: .
v_call: TRBV7-9
cdr3_nt: TGTGCCAGCAGGCCACTAGAGGGAACTAACTATGGCTACACCTTC
cdr3_aa: CASRPLEGTNYGYTF

j_call: TRBJ2-5
d_call: TRBD1
clone_size: few
v_call: TRBV29-1
cdr3_nt: TGCAGCGTTGATCAGGACGGGACAGGGTCAGGGGAGACCCAGTACTTC
cdr3_aa: CSVDQDGTGSGETQYF

j_call: TRBJ2-5
d_call: TRBD2
clone_size: few
v_call: TRBV5-1
cdr3_nt: TGCGCCAGCAGCTTGAATAGCCTAGCGGGGGGGCCCGAGACCCAGTACTTC
cdr3_aa: CASSLNSLAGGPETQYF

j_call: TRBJ1-2
d_call: .
clone_size: .
v_call: TRBV7-9
cdr3_nt: TGTGCCAGCAGCTTACCCCCCTCGGACCTATTCTATGGCTACACCTTC
cdr3_aa: CASSLPPSDLFYGYTF

j_call: TRBJ1-2
d_call: TRBD1
clone_size: .
v_call: TRBV12-3/TRBV12-4
cdr3_nt: TGTGCCAGCAGTACAGACAGGGCCTACCTCTATGGCTACACCTTC
cdr3_aa: CASSTDRAYLYGYTF

j_call: TRBJ1-2
d_call: .
clone_size: .
v_call: TRBV5-6
cdr3_nt: TGTGCCAGCAGCCCAACCGGGGTACTCTATGGCTACACCTTC
cdr3_aa: CASSPTGVLYGYTF

j_call: TRBJ2-3
d_call: TRBD1
clone_size: .
v_call: TRBV6-2/TRBV6-3
cdr3_nt: TGTGCCAGCAGTTATAAGGTGGGACAGCTACTCACAGACTACACAGATACGCAGTATTTT
cdr3_aa: CASSYKVGQLLTDYTDTQYF

j_call: TRBJ2-3
d_call: .
clone_size: .
v_call: TRBV20-1
cdr3_nt: TGCAGTGTCCCGGGACAAACAGATACGCAGTATTTT
cdr3_aa: CSVPGQTDTQYF

j_call: TRBJ2-3
d_call: .
clone_size: .
v_call: TRBV7-9
cdr3_nt: TGTGCCAGCAGCTTATATGGGCGACCCTTAGGTACGCAGTATTTT
cdr3_aa: CASSLYGRPLGTQYF

j_call: TRBJ1-6
d_call: TRBD1
clone_size: few
v_call: TRBV4-1
cdr3_nt: TGCGCCAGCAGCCAAGAGGGGACAGGGGGCAATTCACCCCTCCACTTT
cdr3_aa: CASSQEGTGGNSPLHF

j_call: TRBJ2-7
d_call: TRBD1
clone_size: many
v_call: TRBV7-2
cdr3_nt: TGTGCCAGCAGCTTAGTCCACGGGACAGGGGCCTCCTACGAGCAGTACTTC
cdr3_aa: CASSLVHGTGASYEQYF

j_call: TRBJ2-5
d_call: .
clone_size: once
v_call: TRBV5-1
cdr3_nt: TGCGCCAGCAGTCTTGCCCCCCTCAGGGGCCAGTACCAAGAGACCCAGTACTTC
cdr3_aa: CASSLAPLRGQYQETQYF

j_call: TRBJ2-7
d_call: .
clone_size: .
v_call: TRBV20-1
cdr3_nt: TGCAGTGCCGAGGAGGACAGGACTACTAACTACGAGCAGTACTTC
cdr3_aa: CSAEEDRTTNYEQYF

j_call: TRBJ2-5
d_call: .
clone_size: .
v_call: TRBV7-2
cdr3_nt: TGTGCCAGCAGCTCCGAACCGGGACTGGGATTAGAGACCCAGTACTTC
cdr3_aa: CASSSEPGLGLETQYF

j_call: TRBJ2-1
d_call: TRBD2
clone_size: few
v_call: TRBV5-1
cdr3_nt: TGCGCCAGCAGCTTGGCCCAGCGGGGGGGTGGTGAGCAGTTCTTC
cdr3_aa: CASSLAQRGGGEQFF

j_call: TRBJ1-2
d_call: TRBD1
clone_size: few
v_call: TRBV6-2/TRBV6-3
cdr3_nt: TGTGCCAGCAGTCCCCCCCGGACAGGGTGGAGTGGCTACACCTTC
cdr3_aa: CASSPPRTGWSGYTF

j_call: TRBJ1-2
d_call: .
clone_size: .
v_call: TRBV20-1
cdr3_nt: TGCAGTGCTAGAGATCAGTTCGGTGGGGGCTATGGCTACACCTTC
cdr3_aa: CSARDQFGGGYGYTF

j_call: TRBJ2-3
d_call: .
clone_size: few
v_call: TRBV5-1
cdr3_nt: TGCGCCAGCAGCAACTCGCGGCTACGCACAGATACGCAGTATTTT
cdr3_aa: CASSNSRLRTDTQYF

j_call: TRBJ1-5
d_call: .
clone_size: few
v_call: TRBV12-3/TRBV12-4
cdr3_nt: TGTGCCAGCAGTTTGGGCAGGGCCCTCAATCAGCCCCAGCATTTT
cdr3_aa: CASSLGRALNQPQHF

j_call: TRBJ2-1
d_call: .
clone_size: .
v_call: TRBV5-6
cdr3_nt: TGTGCCAGCAGCCTCGATCTTGAGTCCTGGTCGATGGATGAGCAGTTCTTC
cdr3_aa: CASSLDLESWSMDEQFF

j_call: TRBJ1-6
d_call: .
clone_size: few
v_call: TRBV12-3/TRBV12-4
cdr3_nt: TGTGCCAGCAGTTTAGCCTGGGGGCAGGGAAATTCACCCCTCCACTTT
cdr3_aa: CASSLAWGQGNSPLHF

j_call: TRBJ1-2
d_call: .
clone_size: .
v_call: TRBV28
cdr3_nt: TGTGCCAGCCATAAGGGGCCATATGGCTACACCTTC
cdr3_aa: CASHKGPYGYTF

j_call: TRBJ2-7
d_call: .
clone_size: .
v_call: TRBV20-1
cdr3_nt: TGCAGTGCTAGTTACGGGAACGAGCAGTACTTC
cdr3_aa: CSASYGNEQYF

j_call: TRBJ2-6
d_call: TRBD2
clone_size: few
v_call: TRBV9
cdr3_nt: TGTGCCAGCAGCGTCCAAACTAGCGGGGGGCTTAGGGCCAACGTCCTGACTTTC
cdr3_aa: CASSVQTSGGLRANVLTF

j_call: TRBJ1-2
d_call: .
clone_size: .
v_call: TRBV11-2
cdr3_nt: TGTGCCAGCAGCTTATTATCCCGGGGCTGGGCAGATGGCTACACCTTC
cdr3_aa: CASSLLSRGWADGYTF

j_call: TRBJ1-3
d_call: TRBD1
clone_size: .
v_call: TRBV5-1
cdr3_nt: TGCGCCAGCAGAAGAAGAGGGGACAGGGATCCTGGAAACGCCATATATTTT
cdr3_aa: CASRRRGDRDPGNAIYF

j_call: TRBJ1-2
d_call: .
clone_size: many
v_call: TRBV7-3
cdr3_nt: TGTGCCAGCAGCTTATCGGCAGGCTATGGCTACACCTTC
cdr3_aa: CASSLSAGYGYTF

j_call: TRBJ2-1
d_call: .
clone_size: few
v_call: TRBV9
cdr3_nt: TGTGCCAGCAGCGTAGCCGGTACGGGGGGCGGGTCCTACAATGAGCAGTTCTTC
cdr3_aa: CASSVAGTGGGSYNEQFF

j_call: TRBJ1-6
d_call: .
clone_size: few
v_call: TRBV4-3
cdr3_nt: TGCGCCAGCAGCCGCCCGGATTCACCCCTCCACTTT
cdr3_aa: CASSRPDSPLHF

j_call: TRBJ2-7
d_call: TRBD2
clone_size: once
v_call: TRBV4-2
cdr3_nt: TGTGCCAGCAGCCAAGATACGCGGGGGGGCGGGAAGCAGTACTTC
cdr3_aa: CASSQDTRGGGKQYF

j_call: TRBJ2-1
d_call: .
clone_size: .
v_call: TRBV5-1
cdr3_nt: TGCGCCACCGCGGGGGCCCTGGGAAATGAGCAGTTCTTC
cdr3_aa: CATAGALGNEQFF

j_call: TRBJ2-7
d_call: .
clone_size: few
v_call: TRBV7-9
cdr3_nt: TGTGCCAGCAGCTTAAGGGCGGTGGGTACCCAATACGAGCAGTACTTC
cdr3_aa: CASSLRAVGTQYEQYF

j_call: TRBJ2-6
d_call: TRBD1
clone_size: few
v_call: TRBV6-1
cdr3_nt: TGTGCCAGCAGTGAGGTCGGGACAGGGGGCTTTTCTGGGGCCAACGTCCTGACTTTC
cdr3_aa: CASSEVGTGGFSGANVLTF

j_call: TRBJ2-7
d_call: TRBD2
clone_size: .
v_call: TRBV20-1
cdr3_nt: TGCAGTGCTAGAGGTCGGGTAGCGGGGGGCCGCTCCTACGAGCAGTACTTC
cdr3_aa: CSARGRVAGGRSYEQYF

j_call: TRBJ1-5
d_call: .
clone_size: .
v_call: TRBV6-2/TRBV6-3
cdr3_nt: TGTGCCAGCCACCCCCGGGAGGGGGATCAGCCCCAGCATTTT
cdr3_aa: CASHPREGDQPQHF

j_call: TRBJ2-1
d_call: TRBD2
clone_size: .
v_call: TRBV19
cdr3_nt: TGTGCCAGTAGTATCGAGGCTAGCGGGGGGGATGAGCAGTTCTTC
cdr3_aa: CASSIEASGGDEQFF

j_call: TRBJ2-7
d_call: .
clone_size: few
v_call: TRBV4-3
cdr3_nt: TGCGCCAGCAGCCCCGCCCATGGGGGGACCTACGAGCAGTACTTC
cdr3_aa: CASSPAHGGTYEQYF

j_call: TRBJ2-3
d_call: .
clone_size: few
v_call: TRBV5-1
cdr3_nt: TGCGCCAGCAGCTTGGGCGGGATTAGGAATACGCAGTATTTT
cdr3_aa: CASSLGGIRNTQYF

j_call: TRBJ2-6
d_call: .
clone_size: .
v_call: TRBV12-3/TRBV12-4
cdr3_nt: TGTGCCAGCAGGACCACAGGGCCTGGGGCCAACGTCCTGGCTTTC
cdr3_aa: CASRTTGPGANVLAF